The clone carrying this TCR beta chain has a handful of counts. The data derive from a study of T-cell memory formation after mild COVID-19. V lost 0 bases, J lost 4 bases, and 12 bases lay in between. This CDR3 has 15 amino acids. MiXCR, applied by TCRdb to the 5' RACE reads, yields one record per CDR3 protein. The sample holds 350,000 to 500,000 distinct CDR3 sequences, 15% to 20% seen once. The rearrangement links TRBV12-3 or TRBV12-4 to TRBJ2-5; D not resolved. The sequenced material came from PBMCs or a T cell subset sorted from them (not recorded which). The origin of this receptor is an adult woman who had mild COVID-19 (a few samples of this study predate the infection). Cell type and time point are not known. CDR3 coding DNA: TGTGCCAGCAGTTTAGCGCTTGGCTTCTCAGAGACCCAGTACTTC. It translates to CASSLALGFSETQYF.